These T cell receptor beta chains were read from a single sample in a study of T cells in Graves' hyperthyroidism and ophthalmopathy. MiXCR, applied by TCRdb to the multiplex PCR reads, yields one record per CDR3 protein. The table shows over 250,000 distinct CDR3 sequences, with more than 15% occurring only once. The sample consisted of blood. All receptors come from a woman aged 60-70 years with Graves' ophthalmopathy. Each CDR3 is given with its conserved first and last residue. Each record gives: J gene, V gene, D gene, clone size, CDR3 protein, CDR3 DNA. The D gene is left open where the match is weak. Rows give clone size only sometimes, using once, few, many, or a class for an expanded clone.

TRBJ1-5 TRBV19 . . CASSMGRVHQPQHF TGTGCCAGTAGTATGGGCAGGGTCCATCAGCCCCAGCATTTT
TRBJ2-7 TRBV11-2 TRBD1 . CASSKAPGQGTYEQYF TGTGCCAGCAGCAAGGCTCCGGGACAGGGGACCTACGAGCAGTACTTC
TRBJ1-1 TRBV29-1 . few CSVGDGEAFF TGCAGCGTGGGGGACGGTGAAGCTTTCTTT
TRBJ1-4 TRBV4-2 . few CASSQDRQVNEKLFF TGTGCCAGCAGCCAAGATAGACAGGTTAATGAAAAACTGTTTTTT
TRBJ1-3 TRBV18 TRBD1 many CASSRDRRSSGNTIYF TGTGCCAGCTCTCGGGACAGACGAAGCTCTGGAAACACCATATATTTT
TRBJ1-1 TRBV7-9 TRBD1 many CASRDRVDTEAFF TGTGCCAGCAGAGACAGGGTTGACACTGAAGCTTTCTTT
TRBJ2-3 TRBV7-2 TRBD2 . CASSSPTSGGPREYF TGTGCCAGCAGCTCACCGACTAGCGGGGGCCCCCGGGAGTATTTT
TRBJ1-1 TRBV4-1 . many CASSQEVPGKGAFF TGCGCCAGCAGCCAAGAAGTACCGGGAAAGGGAGCTTTCTTT
TRBJ1-4 TRBV5-5 . few CASSQTAARDEKLFF TGTGCCAGCAGCCAGACAGCGGCCCGAGATGAAAAACTGTTTTTT
TRBJ2-3 TRBV4-2 TRBD2 few CASRRGLGGSDTQYF TGTGCCAGCAGACGGGGACTAGGGGGATCAGATACGCAGTATTTT
TRBJ2-7 TRBV25-1 . few CASSSQTDSDEQYF TGTGCCAGCAGTTCCCAGACCGACAGTGACGAGCAGTACTTC
TRBJ2-3 TRBV20-1 . many CSAPRNIHTDTQYF TGCAGTGCTCCGCGGAATATACACACAGATACGCAGTATTTT
TRBJ2-3 TRBV5-1 TRBD2 . CASSLGWRLAGEKTDTQYF TGCGCCAGCAGCTTGGGTTGGCGACTAGCGGGGGAAAAAACAGATACGCAGTATTTT
TRBJ1-2 TRBV12-3/TRBV12-4 TRBD1 many CASSLDRGSVYTF TGTGCCAGCAGTCTCGACAGGGGTAGTGTCTACACCTTC
TRBJ2-1 TRBV7-2 TRBD2 . CASRQASSGRAGEQFF TGTGCCAGCAGGCAGGCCTCTAGCGGGAGGGCCGGTGAGCAGTTCTTC
TRBJ1-2 TRBV3-1 . many CASSQDWTGGANYGYTF TGTGCCAGCAGCCAAGATTGGACGGGGGGCGCGAACTATGGCTACACCTTC
TRBJ1-2 TRBV20-1 . many CSARTEFYGYTF TGCAGTGCTCGGACGGAATTCTATGGCTACACCTTC
TRBJ2-1 TRBV5-1 TRBD1 . CASSSQGASYNEQFF TGCGCCAGCAGCTCACAGGGGGCGTCCTACAATGAGCAGTTCTTC